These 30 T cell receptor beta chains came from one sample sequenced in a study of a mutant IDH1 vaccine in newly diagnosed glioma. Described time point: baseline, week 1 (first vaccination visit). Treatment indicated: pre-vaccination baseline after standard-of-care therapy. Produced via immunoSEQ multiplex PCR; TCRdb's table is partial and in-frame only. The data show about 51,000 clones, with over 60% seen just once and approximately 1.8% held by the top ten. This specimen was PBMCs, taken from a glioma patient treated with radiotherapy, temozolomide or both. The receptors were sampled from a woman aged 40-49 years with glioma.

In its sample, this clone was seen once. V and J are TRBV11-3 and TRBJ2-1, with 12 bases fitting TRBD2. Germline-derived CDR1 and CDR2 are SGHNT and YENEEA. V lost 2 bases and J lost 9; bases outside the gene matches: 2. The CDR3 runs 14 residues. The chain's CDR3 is CASSLKLAGGEQFF. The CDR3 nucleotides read TGTGCCAGCAGCTTAAAACTAGCGGGGGGTGAGCAGTTCTTC.

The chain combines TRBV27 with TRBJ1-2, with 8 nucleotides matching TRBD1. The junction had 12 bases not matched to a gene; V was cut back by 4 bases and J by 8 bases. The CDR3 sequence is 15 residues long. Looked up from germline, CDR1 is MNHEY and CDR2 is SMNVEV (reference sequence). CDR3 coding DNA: TGTGCCAGCAGTTCCCTCAGGGGGCGTCAGTGGGGCTACACCTTC. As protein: CASSSLRGRQWGYTF.

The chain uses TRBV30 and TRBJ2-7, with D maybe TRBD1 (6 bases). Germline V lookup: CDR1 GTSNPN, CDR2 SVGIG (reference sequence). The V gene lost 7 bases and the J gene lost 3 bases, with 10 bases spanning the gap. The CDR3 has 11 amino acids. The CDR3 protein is CAYQQGYEQYF. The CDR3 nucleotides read TGTGCCTACCAACAGGGCTACGAGCAGTACTTC.

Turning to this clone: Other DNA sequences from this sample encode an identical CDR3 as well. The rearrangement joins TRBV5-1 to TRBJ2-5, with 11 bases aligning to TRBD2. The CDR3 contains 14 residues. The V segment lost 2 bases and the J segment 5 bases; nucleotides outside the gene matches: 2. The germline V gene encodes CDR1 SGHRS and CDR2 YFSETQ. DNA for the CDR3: TGCGCCAGCAGCTTTAGCGGGGGGGGTGAGACCCAGTACTTC. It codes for CASSFSGGGETQYF.

The CDR3: CAGSTGPGLNTEAFF. The CDR3 nucleotides are TGCGCCGGATCAACAGGACCAGGATTGAACACTGAAGCTTTCTTT. J is TRBJ1-1 and V is TRBV5-1, with a tentative D call TRBD1 (5 bases). The V gene lost 10 bases and the J gene lost 0 bases, with 19 bases spanning the gap. The CDR3 contains 15 residues. CDR1 and CDR2 (germline): SGHRS, YFSETQ.

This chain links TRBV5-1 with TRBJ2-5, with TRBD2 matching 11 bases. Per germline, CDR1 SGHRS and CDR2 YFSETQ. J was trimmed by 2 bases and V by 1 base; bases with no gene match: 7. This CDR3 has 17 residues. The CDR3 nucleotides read TGCGCCAGCAGCTTGTCCCTAGCGGGGGGTCATCAAGAGACCCAGTACTTC. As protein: CASSLSLAGGHQETQYF.

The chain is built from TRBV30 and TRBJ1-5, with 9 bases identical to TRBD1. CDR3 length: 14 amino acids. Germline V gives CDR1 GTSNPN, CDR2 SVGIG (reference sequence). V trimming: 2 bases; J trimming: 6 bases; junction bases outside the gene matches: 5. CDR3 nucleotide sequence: TGTGCCTGGAGTATCACGACAGGGGGTCAGCCCCAGCATTTT. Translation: CAWSITTGGQPQHF.

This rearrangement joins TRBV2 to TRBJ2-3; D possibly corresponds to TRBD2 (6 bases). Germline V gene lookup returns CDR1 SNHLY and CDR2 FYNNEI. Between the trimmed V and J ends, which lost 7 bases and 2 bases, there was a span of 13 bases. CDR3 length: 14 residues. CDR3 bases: TGTGCCAGCACCCAGGAGGGGACCACAGATACGCAGTATTTT. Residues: CASTQEGTTDTQYF.

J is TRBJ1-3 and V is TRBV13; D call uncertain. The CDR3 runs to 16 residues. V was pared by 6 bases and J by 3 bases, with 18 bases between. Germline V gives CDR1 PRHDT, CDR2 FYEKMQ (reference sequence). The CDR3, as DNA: TGTGCCAGCAGGCAGCGGTGGGGAAACTTTGGAAACACCATATATTTT. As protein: CASRQRWGNFGNTIYF.

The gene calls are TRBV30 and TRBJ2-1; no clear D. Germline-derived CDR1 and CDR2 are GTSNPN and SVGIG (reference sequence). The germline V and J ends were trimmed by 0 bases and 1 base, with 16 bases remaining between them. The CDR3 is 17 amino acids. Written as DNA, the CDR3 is TGTGCCTGGAGTGTGGGTGTCGGCGCTTGGTCCTACAATGAGCAGTTCTTC. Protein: CAWSVGVGAWSYNEQFF. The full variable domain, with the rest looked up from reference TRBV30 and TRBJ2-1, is SQTIHQWPATLVQPVGSPLSLECTVEGTSNPNLYWYRQAAGRGLQLLFYSVGIGQISSEVPQNLSASRPQDRQFILSSKKLLLSDSGFYLCAWSVGVGAWSYNEQFFGPGTRLTVL.

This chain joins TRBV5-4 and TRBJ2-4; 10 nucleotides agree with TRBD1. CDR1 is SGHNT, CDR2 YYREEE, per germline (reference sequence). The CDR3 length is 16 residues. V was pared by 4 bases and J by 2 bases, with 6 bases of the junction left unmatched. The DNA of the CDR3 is TGTGCCAGCAGCCCGACAGGGGGCTCGACCAAAAACATTCAGTACTTC. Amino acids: CASSPTGGSTKNIQYF. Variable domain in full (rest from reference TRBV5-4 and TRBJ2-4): ETGVTQSPTHLIKTRGQQVTLRCSSQSGHNTVSWYQQALGQGPQFIFQYYREEENGRGNFPPRFSGLQFPNYSSELNVNALELDDSALYLCASSPTGGSTKNIQYFGAGTRLSVL.

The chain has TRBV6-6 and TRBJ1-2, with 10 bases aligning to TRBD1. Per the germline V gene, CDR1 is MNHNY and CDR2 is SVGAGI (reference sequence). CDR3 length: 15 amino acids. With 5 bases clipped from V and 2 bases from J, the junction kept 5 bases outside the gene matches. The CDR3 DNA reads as TGTGCCAGCAGTATAACGGGACAGGGGAACTATGGCTACACCTTC. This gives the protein CASSITGQGNYGYTF.

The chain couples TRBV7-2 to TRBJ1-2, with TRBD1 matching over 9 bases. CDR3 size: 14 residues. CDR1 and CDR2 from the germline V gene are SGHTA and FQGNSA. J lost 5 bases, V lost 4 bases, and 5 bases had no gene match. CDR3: CASSSGGTGYGYTF. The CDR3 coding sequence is TGTGCCAGCAGCTCTGGGGGGACAGGGTATGGCTACACCTTC. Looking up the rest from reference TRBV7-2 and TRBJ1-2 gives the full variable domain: GAGVSQSPSNKVTEKGKDVELRCDPISGHTALYWYRQSLGQGLEFLIYFQGNSAPDKSGLPSDRFSAERTGGSVSTLTIQRTQQEDSAVYLCASSSGGTGYGYTFGSGTRLTVV.

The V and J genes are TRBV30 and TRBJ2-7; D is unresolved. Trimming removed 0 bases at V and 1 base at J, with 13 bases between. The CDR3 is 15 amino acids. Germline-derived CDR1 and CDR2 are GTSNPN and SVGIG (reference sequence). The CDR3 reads CAWSVRQLSSYEQYF. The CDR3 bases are TGTGCCTGGAGTGTACGGCAGCTTTCATCCTACGAGCAGTACTTC.

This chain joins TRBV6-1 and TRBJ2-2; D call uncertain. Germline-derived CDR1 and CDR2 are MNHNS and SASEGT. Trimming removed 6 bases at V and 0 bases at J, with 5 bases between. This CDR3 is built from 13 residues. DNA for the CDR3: TGTGCCAGCAGGAGAGCGAACACCGGGGAGCTGTTTTTT. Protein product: CASRRANTGELFF.

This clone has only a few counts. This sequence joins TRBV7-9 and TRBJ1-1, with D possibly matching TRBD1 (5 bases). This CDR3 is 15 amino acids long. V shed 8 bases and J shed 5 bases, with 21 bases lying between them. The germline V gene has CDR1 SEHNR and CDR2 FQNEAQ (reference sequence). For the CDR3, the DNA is TGTGCCAGCTCGGGGGGACCTTTATCGGGAACTGAAGCTTTCTTT. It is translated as CASSGGPLSGTEAFF.

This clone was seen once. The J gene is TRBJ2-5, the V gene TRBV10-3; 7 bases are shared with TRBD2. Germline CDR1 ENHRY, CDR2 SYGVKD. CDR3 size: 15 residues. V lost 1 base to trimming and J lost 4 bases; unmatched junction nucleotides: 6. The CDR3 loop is CAISEWEAGRETQYF. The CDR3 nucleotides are TGTGCCATCAGTGAGTGGGAAGCGGGGCGAGAGACCCAGTACTTC.

The CDR3 nucleotides read TGTGCCAGCAGTTATAAGGGACTAGCGAGAGCAGATACGCAGTATTTT. This translates into CASSYKGLARADTQYF. The chain uses TRBV9 and TRBJ2-3, with 10 bases fitting TRBD2. V was pared by 5 bases and J by 4 bases, with 10 bases of the junction left unmatched. This CDR3 region has 16 residues. Germline V gives CDR1 SGDLS, CDR2 YYNGEE.

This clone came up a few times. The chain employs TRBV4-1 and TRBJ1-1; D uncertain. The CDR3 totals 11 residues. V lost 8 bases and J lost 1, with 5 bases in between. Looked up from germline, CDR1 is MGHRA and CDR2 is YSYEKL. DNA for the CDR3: TGCGCCAGCGCACAGAACACTGAAGCTTTCTTT. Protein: CASAQNTEAFF.

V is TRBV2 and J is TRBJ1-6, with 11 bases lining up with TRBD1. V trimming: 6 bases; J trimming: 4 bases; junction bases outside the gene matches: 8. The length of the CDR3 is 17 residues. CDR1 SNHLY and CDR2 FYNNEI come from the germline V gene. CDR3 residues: CASRPGQGVKYNSPLHF. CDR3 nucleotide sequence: TGTGCCAGCAGACCGGGACAGGGGGTGAAATATAATTCACCCCTCCACTTT. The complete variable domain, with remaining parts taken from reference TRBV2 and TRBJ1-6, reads EPEVTQTPSHQVTQMGQEVILRCVPISNHLYFYWYRQILGQKVEFLVSFYNNEISEKSEIFDDQFSVERPDGSNFTLKIRSTKLEDSAMYFCASRPGQGVKYNSPLHFGNGTRLTVT.

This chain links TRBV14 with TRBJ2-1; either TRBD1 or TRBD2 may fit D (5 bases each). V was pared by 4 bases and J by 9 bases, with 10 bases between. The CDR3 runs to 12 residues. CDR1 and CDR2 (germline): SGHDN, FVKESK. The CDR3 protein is CASSPTGTEQFF. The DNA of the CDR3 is TGTGCCAGCAGCCCGACGGGGACTGAGCAGTTCTTC.

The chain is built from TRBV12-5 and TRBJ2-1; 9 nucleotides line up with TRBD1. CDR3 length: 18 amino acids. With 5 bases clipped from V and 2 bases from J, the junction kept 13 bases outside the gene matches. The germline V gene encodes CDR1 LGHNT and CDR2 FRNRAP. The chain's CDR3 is CASGPGTGWAQPYNEQFF. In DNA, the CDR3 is TGTGCTAGTGGTCCGGGGACAGGGTGGGCCCAGCCCTACAATGAGCAGTTCTTC.

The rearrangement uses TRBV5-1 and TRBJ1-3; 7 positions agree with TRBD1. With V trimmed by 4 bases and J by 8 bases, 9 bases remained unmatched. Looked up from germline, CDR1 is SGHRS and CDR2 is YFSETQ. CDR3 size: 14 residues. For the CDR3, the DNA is TGCGCCAGCAGCCCCGGGACAGTCCGAGACACCATATATTTT. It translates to CASSPGTVRDTIYF.

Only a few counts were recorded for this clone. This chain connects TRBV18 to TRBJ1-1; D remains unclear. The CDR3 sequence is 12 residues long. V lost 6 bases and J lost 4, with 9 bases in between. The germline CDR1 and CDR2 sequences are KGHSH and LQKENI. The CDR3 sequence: CASSPGVTEAFF. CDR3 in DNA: TGTGCCAGCTCTCCAGGAGTCACTGAAGCTTTCTTT.

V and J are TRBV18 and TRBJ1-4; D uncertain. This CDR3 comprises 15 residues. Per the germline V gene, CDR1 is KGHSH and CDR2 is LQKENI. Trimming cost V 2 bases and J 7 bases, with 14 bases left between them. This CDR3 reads CASSPGNGLSEKLFF. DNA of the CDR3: TGTGCCAGCTCACCAGGGAACGGCCTTAGTGAAAAACTGTTTTTT.

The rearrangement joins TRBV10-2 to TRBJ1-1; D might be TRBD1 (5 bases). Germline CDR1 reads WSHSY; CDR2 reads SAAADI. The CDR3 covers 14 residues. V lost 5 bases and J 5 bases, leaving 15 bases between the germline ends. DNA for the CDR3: TGCGCCAGCAGTTTTGAAGGCTGGGGGACTGAAGCTTTCTTT. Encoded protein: CASSFEGWGTEAFF.

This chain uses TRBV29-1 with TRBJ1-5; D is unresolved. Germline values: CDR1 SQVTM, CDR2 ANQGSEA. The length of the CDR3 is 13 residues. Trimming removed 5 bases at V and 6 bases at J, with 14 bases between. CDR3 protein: CSVSDGVGQPQHF. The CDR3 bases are TGCAGCGTTTCGGACGGGGTAGGTCAGCCCCAGCATTTT. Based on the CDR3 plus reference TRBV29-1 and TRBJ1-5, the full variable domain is SAVISQKPSRDICQRGTSLTIQCQVDSQVTMMFWYRQQPGQSLTLIATANQGSEATYESGFVIDKFPISRPNLTFSTLTVSNMSPEDSSIYLCSVSDGVGQPQHFGDGTRLSIL.

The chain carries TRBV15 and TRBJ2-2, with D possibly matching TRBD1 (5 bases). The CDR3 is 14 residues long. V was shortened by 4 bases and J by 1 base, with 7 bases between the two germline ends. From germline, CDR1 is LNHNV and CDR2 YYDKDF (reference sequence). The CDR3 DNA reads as TGTGCCACCAGCAAGACAGAGAACACCGGGGAGCTGTTTTTT. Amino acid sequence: CATSKTENTGELFF.

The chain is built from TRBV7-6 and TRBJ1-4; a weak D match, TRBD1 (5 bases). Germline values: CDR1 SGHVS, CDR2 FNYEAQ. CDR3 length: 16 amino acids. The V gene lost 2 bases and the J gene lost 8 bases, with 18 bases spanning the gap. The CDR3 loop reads CASSLRGGERSEKLFF. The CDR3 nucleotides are TGTGCCAGCAGCTTAAGGGGCGGAGAAAGAAGCGAAAAACTGTTTTTT. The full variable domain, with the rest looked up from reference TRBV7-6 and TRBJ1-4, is GAGVSQSPRYKVTKRGQDVALRCDPISGHVSLYWYRQALGQGPEFLTYFNYEAQQDKSGLPNDRFSAERPEGSISTLTIQRTEQRDSAMYRCASSLRGGERSEKLFFGSGTQLSVL.

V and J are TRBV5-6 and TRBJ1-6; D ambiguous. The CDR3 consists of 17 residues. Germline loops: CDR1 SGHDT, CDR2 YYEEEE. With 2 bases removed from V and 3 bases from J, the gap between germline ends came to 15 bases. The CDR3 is CASSLGPLSVYNSPLHF. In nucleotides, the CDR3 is TGTGCCAGCAGCTTAGGACCCTTGAGTGTCTATAATTCACCCCTCCACTTT.